The next 32 T cell receptor beta chains were all read from a single sample in a study of blood T cells in healthy people across ages. A J-beta primer mix and a sample-barcoded 5' primer were used in a second PCR of roughly 6 to 11 cycles. Using its own MiXCR run on the 5' RACE reads, TCRdb lists one record per CDR3 protein. The data contain over 600,000 distinct CDR3 sequences, roughly 43% of them singletons. Source material: blood. All receptors derive from a man older than 75 in good health.

V usage is TRBV5-4 and J usage is TRBJ2-4; D is unresolved. The CDR3 runs to 14 residues. Germline CDR1 and CDR2: SGHNT and YYREEE (reference sequence). V gave up 0 bases and J gave up 13 bases, with 17 bases separating them. CDR3 DNA sequence: TGTGCCAGCAGCTTGGACGGATCCTTCTTTGAGCAGTACTTC. This encodes CASSLDGSFFEQYF.

V usage is TRBV7-2 and J usage is TRBJ1-1; TRBD1 matches 7 bases. The J segment lost 4 bases and the V segment lost 5 bases, leaving 4 bases of the junction unmatched. The CDR3 has 13 amino acids. Germline loops: CDR1 SGHTA, CDR2 FQGNSA. The CDR3 loop is CASSVQGGTEAFF. CDR3 nucleotides: TGTGCCAGCAGCGTCCAGGGGGGCACTGAAGCTTTCTTT.

Ten or more counts support this clonotype. The chain couples TRBV28 to TRBJ2-7, with D possibly TRBD1 on 5 matching bases. The V end lost 7 bases, the J end lost 8 bases, and 21 bases lay between the germline ends. The CDR3 loop spans 14 amino acids. Germline V gene sequence: CDR1 MDHEN, CDR2 SYDVKM. This chain's CDR3 is CASNDLGFVDKQYF. The CDR3 region has the DNA TGTGCCAGCAATGATTTGGGGTTTGTGGACAAGCAGTACTTC.

This clonotype was found a few times. This chain connects TRBV2 to TRBJ2-4, with D perhaps matching TRBD2 (6 bases). V lost 0 bases and J 13 bases, leaving 25 bases between the germline ends. CDR1 SNHLY and CDR2 FYNNEI come from the germline V gene. CDR3 length: 17 amino acids. As DNA, the CDR3 is TGTGCCAGCAGTGAAGCGACTAGTGGCAGGAAAGCTCGGGAGCAGTACTTC. Residues: CASSEATSGRKAREQYF.

This chain uses TRBV12-3 or TRBV12-4 with TRBJ2-7; D possibly corresponds to TRBD2 (6 bases). The CDR3 loop spans 16 amino acids. V was pared by 3 bases and J by 2 bases, with 17 bases between. CDR3 bases: TGTGCCAGCAGTTTTCTCGTTGGCGGGAACCCCTACGAGCAGTACTTC. Its translation is CASSFLVGGNPYEQYF.

The table lists this clonotype with a few counts. For the CDR3, the DNA is TGTGCCAGCATTCCGGGTCTCCCGCGGTCCTACAATGAGCAGTTCTTC. It specifies CASIPGLPRSYNEQFF. V and J are TRBV6-2 or TRBV6-3 and TRBJ2-1; unclear D gene. The germline V gene has CDR1 MNHEY and CDR2 SVGEGT. CDR3 length: 16 amino acids. V lost 7 bases, J lost 1 base, and 17 bases lay in between.

The chain is built from TRBV7-2 and TRBJ2-2; no firm D call. Trimming cost V 6 bases and J 5 bases, with 10 bases left between them. From germline, CDR1 is SGHTA and CDR2 FQGNSA. CDR3 size: 13 residues. The CDR3 reads CASRPGTTGELFF. Written as DNA, the CDR3 is TGTGCCAGCAGACCCGGAACTACCGGGGAGCTGTTTTTT. Full variable domain (outside the CDR3, taken from reference TRBV7-2 and TRBJ2-2): GAGVSQSPSNKVTEKGKDVELRCDPISGHTALYWYRQSLGQGLEFLIYFQGNSAPDKSGLPSDRFSAERTGGSVSTLTIQRTQQEDSAVYLCASRPGTTGELFFGEGSRLTVL.

The V gene is TRBV5-6, the J gene TRBJ2-7, with TRBD1 as a possible D gene (6 bases). The CDR3 is 16 amino acids. The germline V gene encodes CDR1 SGHDT and CDR2 YYEEEE. V shed 0 bases and J shed 5 bases, with 18 bases lying between them. CDR3 residues: CASSLGSLLKGDEQYF. The CDR3 DNA is TGTGCCAGCAGCTTGGGTTCCTTGCTGAAGGGGGACGAGCAGTACTTC.

The CDR3 spells CASTRGVGYAF. The DNA for the CDR3 is TGTGCCAGCACCAGGGGGGTTGGCTACGCCTTC. This chain links TRBV21-1 with TRBJ1-2; the table's D call TRBD1 went unverified against the DNA. TRBV21-1 constitutes a pseudogene. This CDR3 has 11 amino acids.

This clonotype showed up just a few times. V and J are TRBV7-2 and TRBJ2-3; 13 bases line up with TRBD2. This CDR3 has 17 residues. V was clipped by 2 bases and J by 4 bases; unmatched bases: 6. Per germline, CDR1 SGHTA and CDR2 FQGNSA. CDR3 sequence (DNA): TGTGCCAGCAGCTTAAGAGGACTAGCGGGGGACCCAGATACGCAGTATTTT. It yields the protein CASSLRGLAGDPDTQYF.

V usage is TRBV5-1 and J usage is TRBJ1-4; D ambiguous. Germline loops: CDR1 SGHRS, CDR2 YFSETQ. V was cut by 0 bases and J by 0 bases, with 9 bases left in between. The CDR3 spans 16 residues. The CDR3 bases are TGCGCCAGCAGCTTGGGGGCGGTTGCAACTAATGAAAAACTGTTTTTT. Translation gives CASSLGAVATNEKLFF.

This clonotype occurred a few times. The chain combines TRBV28 with TRBJ2-7, with D maybe TRBD2 (7 bases). Germline CDR1 reads MDHEN; CDR2 reads SYDVKM. This CDR3 spans 13 amino acids. With 6 bases removed from V and 2 bases from J, the gap between germline ends came to 11 bases. The CDR3 region has the DNA TGTGCCAGCAGGGAGGGGGGGCCCTACGAGCAGTACTTC. Residues: CASREGGPYEQYF.

V and J are TRBV20-1 and TRBJ2-5; tentative D call: TRBD2 (6 bases). The DNA end is a closer match to TRBJ2-7, so the J assignment may be wrong. The CDR3 runs 12 residues. Germline loops: CDR1 DFQATT, CDR2 SNEGSKA (reference sequence). The CDR3 DNA reads TGCAGTGCTAGTACGGGAGCCTACGAGCAGTACTTC. This sequence encodes CSASTGAYEQYF.

V is TRBV25-1 and J is TRBJ1-2; D is unresolved. Germline V gene lookup returns CDR1 MGHDK and CDR2 SYGVNS. CDR3 length: 12 amino acids. Trimming removed 6 bases at V and 10 bases at J, with 15 bases between. CDR3 DNA: TGTGCCAGCAGAAAGGAGTCCTGGGACTACACCTTC. Protein sequence: CASRKESWDYTF.

This sequence joins TRBV29-1 and TRBJ2-3, with 10 bases matching TRBD2. Looked up from germline, CDR1 is SQVTM and CDR2 is ANQGSEA. The CDR3 totals 15 residues. The V gene end was trimmed by 8 bases and the J gene end by 3 bases; junction bases not matched to a gene: 11. CDR3: CSTPPLAGVTDTQYF. In nucleotides, the CDR3 is TGCAGCACACCGCCCCTAGCGGGAGTGACAGATACGCAGTATTTT.

V usage is TRBV20-1 and J usage is TRBJ2-7; TRBD2 agrees at 12 bases. The junction had 6 bases not matched to a gene; V was cut back by 8 bases and J by 4 bases. Germline V gene lookup returns CDR1 DFQATT and CDR2 SNEGSKA (reference sequence). There are 13 residues in the CDR3. The CDR3 nucleotides read TGCAGTACCTGGACTAGCGGGACGTACGAGCAGTACTTC. It is translated as CSTWTSGTYEQYF.

As for this clonotype: A single base separates this from a much larger clone, so it may be a read error. The CDR3 protein is CSAKPGNADTQYF. The CDR3 nucleotides are TGCAGCGCAAAGCCGGGGAACGCAGATACGCAGTATTTT. The chain couples TRBV29-1 to TRBJ2-3; D possibly corresponds to TRBD2 (5 bases). From germline, CDR1 is SQVTM and CDR2 ANQGSEA. This CDR3 has 13 amino acids. The germline V and J ends were trimmed by 7 bases and 4 bases, with 15 bases remaining between them.

This clonotype was found many times. The junction differs from germline at one of its ends, possibly a read error. J is TRBJ2-5 and V is TRBV23-1; 7 nucleotides line up with TRBD1. TRBV23-1 is noted as an ORF with a role that remains uncertain. The CDR3 contains 13 residues. CDR3 loop: CASSQGTEETQYF. CDR3 nucleotides: TGTGCCAGCAGCCAAGGGACAGAAGAGACCCAGTACTTC.

Regarding this clonotype: Since a much larger clone is just one base distant, this may be a read error. The chain employs TRBV4-2 and TRBJ2-7; TRBD2 aligns across 9 bases. The end of the DNA aligns better with TRBJ2-5, so the J call may be wrong. CDR1 LGHNA and CDR2 YNFKEQ come from the germline V gene. This CDR3 spans 16 amino acids. CDR3 DNA sequence: TGTGCCAGCAGCCAACATGCCGATAGCGGGGGTGAGACCCAGTACTTC. Translated, it gives CASSQHADSGGETQYF.

The chain links TRBV6-5 to TRBJ2-2, with D possibly TRBD1 on 5 matching bases. Trimming took off 0 bases at V and 5 bases at J, with 10 bases between the two ends. Germline lookup yields CDR1 MNHEY and CDR2 SVGAGI. The CDR3 consists of 15 residues. Written as DNA, the CDR3 is TGTGCCAGCAGTTACTCGGGCAGGGTGACCGGGGAGCTGTTTTTT. Translation: CASSYSGRVTGELFF.

The chain recombines TRBV6-1 with TRBJ1-6, with D hard to call. CDR3 length: 16 residues. Germline CDR1 reads MNHNS; CDR2 reads SASEGT. Trimming stripped 7 bases from V and 0 bases from J, with 13 bases between. The CDR3 protein is CASNTGHSSYNSPLHF. The CDR3 DNA reads as TGTGCCAGCAACACGGGTCATAGCTCCTATAATTCACCCCTCCACTTT.

In this sample, this clonotype turned up a few times. DNA of the CDR3: TGCAGTGCTTCACAGGGTAATAATTCACCCCTCCACTTT. Encoded protein: CSASQGNNSPLHF. The genes are TRBV20-1 and TRBJ1-6; D might be TRBD1 (6 bases). Germline CDR1 and CDR2: DFQATT and SNEGSKA (reference sequence). Trimming cost V 5 bases and J 5 bases, with 10 bases left between them. The CDR3 is 13 residues long.

This clonotype was counted between two and nine times. The rearrangement links TRBV29-1 to TRBJ2-1; 10 nucleotides line up with TRBD2. CDR3 length: 14 residues. The V gene's germline CDR1 is SQVTM and CDR2 ANQGSEA. With V trimmed by 7 bases and J by 8 bases, 11 bases remained unmatched. CDR3 DNA: TGCAGCGCCGAAGTCAGCGGGAGGGGGTATGAGCAGTTCTTC. Residues: CSAEVSGRGYEQFF.

This clonotype has just a few counts. This chain joins TRBV7-2 and TRBJ1-2, with D perhaps TRBD1 (6 bases). CDR1 SGHTA and CDR2 FQGNSA come from the germline V gene. CDR3 length: 14 amino acids. Between the trimmed V and J ends, which lost 4 bases and 2 bases, there was a span of 11 bases. CDR3 in amino acids: CASSSSTGNYGYTF. In DNA, the CDR3 is TGTGCCAGCAGCTCTTCTACAGGGAACTATGGCTACACCTTC. Complete variable domain (other parts from reference TRBV7-2 and TRBJ1-2): GAGVSQSPSNKVTEKGKDVELRCDPISGHTALYWYRQSLGQGLEFLIYFQGNSAPDKSGLPSDRFSAERTGGSVSTLTIQRTQQEDSAVYLCASSSSTGNYGYTFGSGTRLTVV.

The J gene is TRBJ1-4, the V gene TRBV4-2; TRBD1 matches 9 bases. CDR1 is LGHNA, CDR2 YNFKEQ, per germline. The CDR3 contains 15 residues. V gave up 2 bases and J gave up 7 bases; unmatched junction bases: 5. In DNA, the CDR3 is TGTGCCAGCAGCCAAATTGGGACAGGGTCTGAAAAACTGTTTTTT. Protein: CASSQIGTGSEKLFF.

This clonotype was detected a few times. This chain connects TRBV12-3 or TRBV12-4 to TRBJ2-2; TRBD1 aligns across 9 bases. V shed 8 bases, J shed 1 base, and the junction held 14 bases outside the gene matches. The CDR3 extends over 18 amino acids. CDR3 DNA sequence: TGTGCCAGCGGGGACAGGGCGAGATCTCTTAGGAACACCGGGGAGCTGTTTTTT. Translation gives CASGDRARSLRNTGELFF.

This clonotype was found many times. This chain connects TRBV7-2 to TRBJ2-5, with TRBD2 identical over 10 bases. Germline-derived CDR1 and CDR2 are SGHTA and FQGNSA. The CDR3 extends over 14 amino acids. V was pared by 7 bases and J by 5 bases, with 7 bases of the junction left unmatched. The CDR3 loop is CASKAGGPGETQYF. CDR3 coding DNA: TGTGCCAGCAAAGCGGGAGGGCCCGGCGAGACCCAGTACTTC. Drawing the rest from reference TRBV7-2 and TRBJ2-5, the complete variable domain is GAGVSQSPSNKVTEKGKDVELRCDPISGHTALYWYRQSLGQGLEFLIYFQGNSAPDKSGLPSDRFSAERTGGSVSTLTIQRTQQEDSAVYLCASKAGGPGETQYFGPGTRLLVL.

This clonotype was found many times. The chain joins TRBV29-1 to TRBJ2-7; D may be TRBD2 (6 bases). The V gene's germline CDR1 is SQVTM and CDR2 ANQGSEA. The CDR3 is 14 residues long. V was pared by 6 bases and J by 5 bases, with 20 bases between. CDR3 protein: CSVGGVSQSDEQYF. The CDR3 DNA reads as TGCAGCGTGGGAGGAGTCTCCCAGTCCGACGAGCAGTACTTC.

This clonotype was seen a handful of times. The chain has TRBV6-2 or TRBV6-3 and TRBJ2-1; D uncertain. This CDR3 has 11 amino acids. V gave up 2 bases and J gave up 15 bases, with 11 bases separating them. Germline assignment: CDR1 MNHEY and CDR2 SVGEGT. This CDR3 reads CASSYPSPAFF. DNA for the CDR3: TGTGCCAGCAGTTACCCGAGTCCCGCGTTCTTC.

This clonotype was counted ten times or more. The rearrangement links TRBV29-1 to TRBJ2-3; no reliable D call. Trimming stripped 5 bases from V and 0 bases from J, with 9 bases between. This CDR3 has 13 amino acids. Germline loops: CDR1 SQVTM, CDR2 ANQGSEA. CDR3 loop: CSVHRTSTDTQYF. In DNA form, the CDR3 reads TGCAGCGTTCACCGAACTAGCACAGATACGCAGTATTTT.

The sample holds a few counts of this clonotype. V and J are TRBV5-1 and TRBJ2-1; the D call may be TRBD1 or TRBD2 (7 bases each). The CDR3 is 15 residues long. The germline V gene has CDR1 SGHRS and CDR2 YFSETQ. Trimming shortened V by 2 bases and J by 8 bases, and 17 bases separated the two germline ends. The CDR3 sequence: CASSFAGGAADEQFF. CDR3 DNA sequence: TGCGCCAGCAGCTTCGCAGGGGGGGCCGCCGATGAGCAGTTCTTC.

V gene TRBV28 combines with J gene TRBJ2-5, with 9 bases identical to TRBD2. This CDR3 has 16 residues. J gave up 5 bases and V 7 bases, and 14 bases lay outside the gene matches. The V gene's germline CDR1 is MDHEN and CDR2 SYDVKM. The CDR3: CASISSGVGWMETQYF. The CDR3, as DNA: TGTGCCAGCATCTCTAGCGGGGTCGGGTGGATGGAGACCCAGTACTTC.